This T cell receptor beta chain stems from a study of cytomegalovirus exposure and HLA in healthy donors. Overall study results and limits: Cytomegalovirus status, reportedly, was diagnosed with high specificity and sensitivity by the classifier. Some public TCRs appeared in many individuals, while most sequences were rare.

The assay was immunoSEQ multiplex PCR, and TCRdb's table has in-frame clones only and misses some. In the table there are approximately 300,000 clones, approximately 90% of which are singletons. The CDR3 totals 14 residues. CDR1 is KGHSH, CDR2 LQKENI, per germline. V shed 3 bases, J shed 2 bases, and the junction held 4 bases outside the gene matches. In the case of this clone: Its antigen is currently unknown. The sample holds other DNA sequences that translate to the same CDR3.

The J gene is TRBJ2-7, the V gene TRBV18; TRBD1 aligns across 7 bases. The sequenced sample was PBMCs. The clonotype originates from a young woman in good health and CMV-seronegative. The CDR3 loop is CASSPSGTAYEQYF. CDR3 nucleotide sequence: TGTGCCAGCTCACCTAGTGGGACAGCCTACGAGCAGTACTTC.